This T cell receptor (beta chain) was found in a study of CD8+ T cells in alopecia areata. Findings of the study overall: Mice showed TCR sharing more clearly than patients did, possibly owing to HLA.

Extracted RNA was reverse transcribed, and the resulting cDNA served as sequencing template. The protocol was immunoSEQ multiplex PCR, while the TCRdb copy is restricted to in-frame clones and leaves out a portion. The data contain approximately 110,000 clones, less than 70% of them singletons. Concerning this clone: Its matching antigen is unknown.

Germline assignment: CDR1 SQVTM and CDR2 ANQGSEA. Trimming took 6 bases from V and 5 from J; bases not matched to a gene: 4. The CDR3 is 12 amino acids. As to treatment: oral pan-JAK inhibitor, 5-10 mg twice daily. PBMCs yielded sorted CD4+ and CD8+ T cells. V usage is TRBV29-1 and J usage is TRBJ2-1, with 7 bases matching TRBD1. Specimen: CD4+ T cells sorted from blood, collected at week 24, from a patient treated with tofacitinib. This receptor was identified in a human donor with alopecia areata. The CDR3 region is CSVFGTDNEQFF. CDR3 DNA: TGCAGCGTCTTCGGGACAGACAATGAGCAGTTCTTC.